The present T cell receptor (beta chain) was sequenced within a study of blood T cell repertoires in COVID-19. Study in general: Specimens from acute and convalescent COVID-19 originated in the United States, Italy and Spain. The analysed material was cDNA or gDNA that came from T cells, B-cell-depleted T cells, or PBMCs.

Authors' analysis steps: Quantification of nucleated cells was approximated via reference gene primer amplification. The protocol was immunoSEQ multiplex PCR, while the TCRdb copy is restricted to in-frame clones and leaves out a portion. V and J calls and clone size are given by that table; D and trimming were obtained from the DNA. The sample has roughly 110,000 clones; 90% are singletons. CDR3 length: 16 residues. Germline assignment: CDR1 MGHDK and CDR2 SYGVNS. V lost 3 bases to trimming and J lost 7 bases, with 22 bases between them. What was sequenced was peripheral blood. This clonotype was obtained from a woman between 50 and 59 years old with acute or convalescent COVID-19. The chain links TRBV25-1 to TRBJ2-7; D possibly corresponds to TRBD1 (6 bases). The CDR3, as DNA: TGTGCCAGCAGTGACCCTCACGGCAGGGGCCTTGGTGAGCAGTACTTC. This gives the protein CASSDPHGRGLGEQYF.